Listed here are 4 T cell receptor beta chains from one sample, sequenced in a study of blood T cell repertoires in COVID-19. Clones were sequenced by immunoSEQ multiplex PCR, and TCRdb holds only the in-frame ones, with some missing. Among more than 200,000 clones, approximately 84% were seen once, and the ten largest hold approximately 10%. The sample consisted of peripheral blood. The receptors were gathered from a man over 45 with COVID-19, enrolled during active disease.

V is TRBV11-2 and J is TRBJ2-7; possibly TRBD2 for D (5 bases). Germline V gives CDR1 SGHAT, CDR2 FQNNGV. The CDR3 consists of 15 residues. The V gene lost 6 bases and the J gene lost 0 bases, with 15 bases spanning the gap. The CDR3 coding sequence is TGTGCCAGCAGTCAAGAGGGCCGAAGCTCCTACGAGCAGTACTTC. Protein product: CASSQEGRSSYEQYF.

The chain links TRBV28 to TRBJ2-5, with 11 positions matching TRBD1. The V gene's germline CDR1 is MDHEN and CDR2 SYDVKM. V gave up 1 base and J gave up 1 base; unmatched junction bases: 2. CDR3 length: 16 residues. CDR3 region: CASSLLGQGGQETQYF. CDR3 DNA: TGTGCCAGCAGTTTATTGGGACAGGGGGGCCAAGAGACCCAGTACTTC.

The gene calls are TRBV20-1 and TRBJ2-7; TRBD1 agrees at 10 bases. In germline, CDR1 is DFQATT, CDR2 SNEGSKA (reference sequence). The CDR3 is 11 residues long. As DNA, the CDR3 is TGCAGTCCCATGGGACAGGGGCGTATTTCGGTC. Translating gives CSPMGQGRISV.

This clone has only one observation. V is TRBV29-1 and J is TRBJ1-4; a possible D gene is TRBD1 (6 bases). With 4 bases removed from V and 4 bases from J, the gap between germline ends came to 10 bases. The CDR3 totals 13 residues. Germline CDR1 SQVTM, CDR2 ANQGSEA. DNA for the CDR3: TGCAGCGTTGCGGGACACGGTAATGAAAAACTGTTTTTT. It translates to CSVAGHGNEKLFF.